These 2 T cell receptor beta chains share one sample of origin, sequenced in a study of cytomegalovirus exposure and HLA in healthy donors. In the PCR, 60 Vbeta and 13 Jbeta primers were used. Assay used: immunoSEQ multiplex PCR; TCRdb lists only in-frame clones, some missing. The sample records approximately 30,000 clones, 40% to 50% being singletons. Input material: PBMCs. These receptor sequences come from a woman aged 50 to 60 in good health and CMV-seronegative.

Points on this clone: An end of the junction does not agree with germline; a read error may underlie this. The sample holds other DNA sequences that translate to the same CDR3. The chain combines TRBV14 with TRBJ1-1; 7 nucleotides align to TRBD1. The germline V gene encodes CDR1 SGHDN and CDR2 FVKESK. The CDR3 has 13 amino acids. CDR3 region: CASSHYRGTEAFF. CDR3 DNA sequence: TGTGCCAGCAGTCATTACAGGGGCACTGAGGCTTTCTTT.

This clone came up a few times. The V and J genes are TRBV7-8 and TRBJ1-5; D is perhaps TRBD1 (6 bases). The germline CDR1 and CDR2 sequences are SGHVS and FQNEAQ. V was clipped by 5 bases and J by 3 bases, with 17 bases between them. The CDR3 contains 16 residues. The CDR3, as DNA: TGTGCCAGCAGCCGCATGCCCGACAGGAACAATCAGCCCCAGCATTTT. It yields the protein CASSRMPDRNNQPQHF.